This T cell receptor beta chain was sequenced for a study of T-cell memory formation after mild COVID-19. Study as a whole: The TCR clusters were mostly specific to one donor. The study's findings and limits: Pre-infection memory already had some responding clones, implying cross-reactive memory joined. Clonal second-wave expansions that peaked on day 37 had unconfirmed SARS-CoV-2 specificity.

With respect to this clonotype: The antigen is unknown.

Trimming took 3 bases from V and 8 from J; bases not matched to a gene: 4. The CDR3 extends over 12 amino acids. Germline-derived CDR1 and CDR2 are DFQATT and SNEGSKA (reference sequence). The TCR alpha and TCR beta cDNA libraries, bearing sample barcodes and UMIs, were generated by 5'RACE using constant-segment primers. Each CDR3 protein gets one entry after TCRdb re-called the 5' RACE reads with MiXCR. The sample has roughly 320,000 distinct CDR3 sequences, around 27% seen once. This chain links TRBV20-1 with TRBJ2-3, with 8 positions matching TRBD2. The TCR comes from an adult woman who had mild COVID-19 (a few samples of this study predate the infection). Cell type and time point are not known. The sequenced sample consisted of PBMCs or a T cell subset sorted from them (not recorded which). CDR3 protein: CSASGRDGTQYF. The CDR3 DNA reads TGCAGTGCTAGCGGGAGGGATGGTACGCAGTATTTT.